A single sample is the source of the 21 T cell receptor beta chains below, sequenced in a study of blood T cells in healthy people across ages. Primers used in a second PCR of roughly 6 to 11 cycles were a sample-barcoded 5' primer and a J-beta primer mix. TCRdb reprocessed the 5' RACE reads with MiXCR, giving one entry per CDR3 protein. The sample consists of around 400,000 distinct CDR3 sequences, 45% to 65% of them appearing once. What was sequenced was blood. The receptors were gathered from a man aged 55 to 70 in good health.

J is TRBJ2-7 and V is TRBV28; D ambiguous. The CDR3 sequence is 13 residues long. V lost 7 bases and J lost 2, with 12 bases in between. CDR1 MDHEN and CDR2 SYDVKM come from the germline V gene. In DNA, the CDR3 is TGTGCCAGCACCCGCGCAGCTCCCTACGAGCAGTACTTC. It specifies CASTRAAPYEQYF.

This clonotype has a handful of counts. CDR3 sequence: CATSHGPDTQYF. CDR3 DNA sequence: TGTGCCACCAGTCATGGACCAGATACGCAGTATTTT. V usage is TRBV24-1 and J usage is TRBJ2-3; no reliable D call. The V end was cut by 6 bases, the J end by 4 bases, with 7 bases between. CDR1 is KGHDR and CDR2 is SFDVKD in the germline V gene. The CDR3 is made up of 12 amino acids.

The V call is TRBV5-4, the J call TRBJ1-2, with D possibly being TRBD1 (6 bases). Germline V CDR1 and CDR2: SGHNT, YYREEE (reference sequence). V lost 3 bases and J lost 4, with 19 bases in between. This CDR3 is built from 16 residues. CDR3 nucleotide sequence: TGTGCCAGCAGCTCTCCGGGACATAATACCATCTATGGCTACACCTTC. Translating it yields CASSSPGHNTIYGYTF.

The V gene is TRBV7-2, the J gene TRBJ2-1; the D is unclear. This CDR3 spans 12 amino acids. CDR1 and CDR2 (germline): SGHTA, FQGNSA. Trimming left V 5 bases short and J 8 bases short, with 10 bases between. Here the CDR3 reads CASSGNRYEQFF. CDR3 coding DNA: TGTGCCAGCAGCGGAAATCGGTATGAGCAGTTCTTC.

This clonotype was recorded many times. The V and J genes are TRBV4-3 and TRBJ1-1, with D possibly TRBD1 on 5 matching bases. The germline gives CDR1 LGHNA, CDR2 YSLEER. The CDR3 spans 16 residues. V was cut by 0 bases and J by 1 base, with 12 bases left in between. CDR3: CASSQDLEGPNTEAFF. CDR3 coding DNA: TGCGCCAGCAGCCAAGATTTGGAGGGACCGAACACTGAAGCTTTCTTT.

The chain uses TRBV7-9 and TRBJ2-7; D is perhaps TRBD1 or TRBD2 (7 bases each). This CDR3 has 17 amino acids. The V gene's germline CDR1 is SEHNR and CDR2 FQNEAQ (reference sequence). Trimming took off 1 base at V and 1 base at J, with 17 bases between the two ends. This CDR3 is CASSLESTRGGSYEQYF. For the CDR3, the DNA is TGTGCCAGCAGCTTAGAATCAACCAGGGGGGGATCCTACGAGCAGTACTTC.

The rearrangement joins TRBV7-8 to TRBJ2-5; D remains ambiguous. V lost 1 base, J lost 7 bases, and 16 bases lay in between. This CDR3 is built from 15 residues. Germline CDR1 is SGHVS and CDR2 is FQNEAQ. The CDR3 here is CASSLGGDQAWTQYF. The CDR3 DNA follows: TGTGCCAGCAGCTTAGGAGGAGATCAGGCATGGACCCAGTACTTC. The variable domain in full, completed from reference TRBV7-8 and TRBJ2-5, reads GAGVSQSPRYKVAKRGQDVALRCDPISGHVSLFWYQQALGQGPEFLTYFQNEAQLDKSGLPSDRFFAERPEGSVSTLKIQRTQQEDSAVYLCASSLGGDQAWTQYFGPGTRLLVL.

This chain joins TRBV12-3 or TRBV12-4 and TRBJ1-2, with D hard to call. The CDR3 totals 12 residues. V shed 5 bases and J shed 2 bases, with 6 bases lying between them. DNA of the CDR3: TGTGCCAGCAGTGGTCAGAACTATGGCTACACCTTC. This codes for CASSGQNYGYTF.

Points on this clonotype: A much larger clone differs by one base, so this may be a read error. The CDR3 coding sequence is TGTGCCAGCGTGGGAGGGTGGCACGGGCAGTACTTC. It specifies CASVGGWHGQYF. The J gene is TRBJ2-7, the V gene TRBV5-5; TRBD2 aligns across 7 bases. Germline V gives CDR1 SGHKS, CDR2 YYEKEE (reference sequence). V was clipped by 7 bases and J by 9 bases; unmatched bases: 10. CDR3 length: 12 amino acids.

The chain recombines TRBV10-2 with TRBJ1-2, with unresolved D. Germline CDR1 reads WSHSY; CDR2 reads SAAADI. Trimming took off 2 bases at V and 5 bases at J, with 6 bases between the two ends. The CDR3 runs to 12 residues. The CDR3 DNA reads TGCGCCAGCAGTGAGAAGTATTATGGCTACACCTTC. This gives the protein CASSEKYYGYTF.

The CDR3 reads CASSLAGHGGPETQYF. CDR3 DNA: TGTGCCAGCAGTCTAGCGGGTCACGGGGGTCCGGAGACCCAGTACTTC. The gene calls are TRBV7-9 and TRBJ2-5; 8 bases are shared with TRBD2. The CDR3 consists of 16 residues. From germline, CDR1 is SEHNR and CDR2 FQNEAQ (reference sequence). V lost 6 bases to trimming and J lost 5 bases; unmatched junction nucleotides: 14.

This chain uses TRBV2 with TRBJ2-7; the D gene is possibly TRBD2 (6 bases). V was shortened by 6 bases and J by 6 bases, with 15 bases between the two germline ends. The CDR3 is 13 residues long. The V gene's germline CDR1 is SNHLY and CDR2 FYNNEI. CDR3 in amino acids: CASRGWGVFEQYF. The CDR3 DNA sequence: TGTGCCAGCAGGGGCTGGGGGGTCTTCGAGCAGTACTTC.

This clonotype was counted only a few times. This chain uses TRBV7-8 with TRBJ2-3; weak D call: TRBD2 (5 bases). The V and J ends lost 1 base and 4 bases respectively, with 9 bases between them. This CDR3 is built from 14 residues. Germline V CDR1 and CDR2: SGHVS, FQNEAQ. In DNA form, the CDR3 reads TGTGCCAGCAGCTTAGTGCAGGAGGCAGATACGCAGTATTTT. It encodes CASSLVQEADTQYF.

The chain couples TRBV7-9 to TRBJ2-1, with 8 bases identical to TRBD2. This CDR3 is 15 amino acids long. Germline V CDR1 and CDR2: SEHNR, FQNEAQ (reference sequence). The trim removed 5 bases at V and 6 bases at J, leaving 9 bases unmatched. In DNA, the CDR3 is TGTGCCAGCAGCCACTTAATCGGGAGGGCCAATGAGCAGTTCTTC. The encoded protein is CASSHLIGRANEQFF.

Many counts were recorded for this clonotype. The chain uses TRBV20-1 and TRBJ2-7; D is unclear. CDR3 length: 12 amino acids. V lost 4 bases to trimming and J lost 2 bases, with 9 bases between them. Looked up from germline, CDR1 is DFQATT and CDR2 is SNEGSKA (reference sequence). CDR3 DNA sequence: TGCAGTGCTACATTGGCAACCTACGAGCAGTACTTC. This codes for CSATLATYEQYF.

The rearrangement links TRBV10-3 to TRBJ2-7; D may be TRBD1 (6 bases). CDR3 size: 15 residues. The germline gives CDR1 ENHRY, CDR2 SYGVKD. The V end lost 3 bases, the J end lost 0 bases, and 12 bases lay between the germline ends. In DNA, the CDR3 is TGTGCCATCAGTGACAGGGGTCGTTCCTCCTACGAGCAGTACTTC. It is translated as CAISDRGRSSYEQYF.

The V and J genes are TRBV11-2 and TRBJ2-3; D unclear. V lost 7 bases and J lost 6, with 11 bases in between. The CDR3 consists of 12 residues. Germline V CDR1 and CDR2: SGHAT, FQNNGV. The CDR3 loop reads CASTVSDDTQYF. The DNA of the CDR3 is TGTGCCAGCACAGTTTCCGATGATACGCAGTATTTT.

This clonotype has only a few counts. The CDR3 region has the DNA TGTGCCAGCAGCCAAGATCAGGCTGCGGGCTACACCTTC. Its protein is CASSQDQAAGYTF. V is TRBV4-2 and J is TRBJ1-2; D gene uncertain. Trimming stripped 0 bases from V and 8 bases from J, with 10 bases between. The CDR3 length is 13 residues. The germline V gene has CDR1 LGHNA and CDR2 YNFKEQ.

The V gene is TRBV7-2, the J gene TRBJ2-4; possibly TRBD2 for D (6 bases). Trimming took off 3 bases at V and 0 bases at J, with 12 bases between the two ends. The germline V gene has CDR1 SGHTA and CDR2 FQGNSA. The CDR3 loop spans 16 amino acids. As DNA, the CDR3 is TGTGCCAGCAGCTTTTCGGGGGTTTTAGCCAAAAACATTCAGTACTTC. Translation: CASSFSGVLAKNIQYF.

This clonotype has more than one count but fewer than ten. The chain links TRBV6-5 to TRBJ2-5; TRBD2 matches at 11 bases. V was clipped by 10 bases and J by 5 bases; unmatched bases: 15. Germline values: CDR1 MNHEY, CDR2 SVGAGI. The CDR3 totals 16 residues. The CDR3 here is CATQPATSGSRETQYF. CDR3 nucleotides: TGTGCCACCCAACCCGCAACTAGCGGGAGTCGGGAGACCCAGTACTTC.

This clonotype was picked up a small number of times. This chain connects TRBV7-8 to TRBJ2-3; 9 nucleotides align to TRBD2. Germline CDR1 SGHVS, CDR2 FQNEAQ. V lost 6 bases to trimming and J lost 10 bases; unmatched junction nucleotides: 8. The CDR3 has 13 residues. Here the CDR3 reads CASSLAGPPAQYF. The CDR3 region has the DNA TGTGCCAGCAGTCTAGCGGGGCCCCCGGCGCAGTATTTT. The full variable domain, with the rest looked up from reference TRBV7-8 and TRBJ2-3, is GAGVSQSPRYKVAKRGQDVALRCDPISGHVSLFWYQQALGQGPEFLTYFQNEAQLDKSGLPSDRFFAERPEGSVSTLKIQRTQQEDSAVYLCASSLAGPPAQYFGPGTRLTVL.